Listed here are 15 T cell receptor beta chains from one sample, sequenced in a study of blood T cell repertoires in COVID-19. Some clones are missing from TCRdb's copy, which holds only in-frame ones; the method was immunoSEQ multiplex PCR. The sample holds about 320,000 clones, 65% to 90% seen once. Sequenced sample: peripheral blood. The receptor set was obtained from a human donor in a cohort sampled during active COVID-19.

The V call is TRBV4-1, the J call TRBJ2-7; tentative D call: TRBD2 (5 bases). This CDR3 is 14 amino acids long. V shed 1 base and J shed 6 bases, with 13 bases lying between them. The V gene's germline CDR1 is MGHRA and CDR2 YSYEKL. This CDR3 is CASSQVEGSREQYF. The DNA of the CDR3 is TGCGCCAGCAGCCAAGTTGAGGGAAGTCGCGAGCAGTACTTC.

This chain uses TRBV27 with TRBJ2-7, with D hard to call. CDR3 length: 13 amino acids. Trimming cost V 6 bases and J 3 bases, with 12 bases left between them. In germline, CDR1 is MNHEY, CDR2 SMNVEV (reference sequence). CDR3 residues: CASSLAPHYEQYF. CDR3 bases: TGTGCCAGCAGCCTGGCCCCCCACTACGAGCAGTACTTC.

A note on this clone: Other DNA sequences of this sample code for an identical CDR3. The chain uses TRBV5-1 and TRBJ1-1; D gene ambiguous. This CDR3 has 13 residues. Trimming pared 3 bases from V and 2 bases from J, leaving 8 bases between. Looked up from germline, CDR1 is SGHRS and CDR2 is YFSETQ. The CDR3 nucleotides read TGCGCCAGCAGCTCTACAGCCAACACTGAAGCTTTCTTT. As protein: CASSSTANTEAFF. The full variable domain, its missing parts supplied by reference TRBV5-1 and TRBJ1-1, is KAGVTQTPRYLIKTRGQQVTLSCSPISGHRSVSWYQQTPGQGLQFLFEYFSETQRNKGNFPGRFSGRQFSNSRSEMNVSTLELGDSALYLCASSSTANTEAFFGQGTRLTVV.

The chain links TRBV20-1 to TRBJ2-3; 14 bases are shared with TRBD2. The CDR3 consists of 16 residues. V was clipped by 3 bases and J by 2 bases; unmatched bases: 4. Germline V gene data show CDR1 as DFQATT and CDR2 as SNEGSKA (reference sequence). The CDR3 DNA follows: TGCAGTGCTAGTAGGACTAGCGGGGGGATCACAGATACGCAGTATTTT. Its protein is CSASRTSGGITDTQYF.

The CDR3 region is CASSVSGLNTEAFF. The CDR3 DNA sequence: TGTGCCAGCAGCGTATCGGGGTTGAACACTGAAGCTTTCTTT. The chain carries TRBV9 and TRBJ1-1; no clear D. V lost 1 base to trimming and J lost 0 bases, with 7 bases between them. CDR1 and CDR2 (germline): SGDLS, YYNGEE. This CDR3 is built from 14 residues.

CDR3 protein: CASSRTGPNEKLFF. As DNA, the CDR3 is TGTGCCAGCAGTCGCACAGGGCCTAATGAAAAACTGTTTTTT. The chain joins TRBV6-5 to TRBJ1-4, with a weak D call TRBD1 (6 bases). Germline CDR1 is MNHEY and CDR2 is SVGAGI. The CDR3 sequence is 14 residues long. With 5 bases removed from V and 3 bases from J, the gap between germline ends came to 10 bases.

This chain connects TRBV3-1 (or the pseudogene TRBV3-2) to TRBJ1-6, with TRBD1 matching over 8 bases. V gave up 5 bases and J gave up 2 bases; unmatched junction bases: 11. Germline CDR1 LGHDT, CDR2 YNNKEL (reference sequence). This CDR3 has 18 amino acids. The DNA for the CDR3 is TGTGCCAGCAGCTCACAACATCACAGGGGGACCTATAATTCACCCCTCCACTTT. This codes for CASSSQHHRGTYNSPLHF.

V is TRBV5-6 and J is TRBJ1-5; the match to TRBD1 covers 8 bases. The CDR3 contains 14 residues. V lost 5 bases to trimming and J lost 4 bases; unmatched junction nucleotides: 5. Looked up from germline, CDR1 is SGHDT and CDR2 is YYEEEE. In nucleotides, the CDR3 is TGTGCCAGCAGTCGCCGGGACAGGAATCAGCCCCAGCATTTT. It yields the protein CASSRRDRNQPQHF.

This chain uses TRBV6-5 with TRBJ2-5, with D unclear. Looked up from germline, CDR1 is MNHEY and CDR2 is SVGAGI. Trimming took off 0 bases at V and 3 bases at J, with 11 bases between the two ends. The CDR3 consists of 15 residues. DNA for the CDR3: TGTGCCAGCAGTTACTCGGGCAGTTCAAAAGAGACCCAGTACTTC. Residues: CASSYSGSSKETQYF.

The genes are TRBV2 and TRBJ2-3; D is unclear. Germline V gene data show CDR1 as SNHLY and CDR2 as FYNNEI. The CDR3 runs 14 residues. Trimming pared 8 bases from V and 0 bases from J, leaving 12 bases between. CDR3 residues: CASWASTSTDTQYF. The CDR3, as DNA: TGTGCCAGCTGGGCATCTACTAGCACAGATACGCAGTATTTT.

V usage is TRBV6-5 and J usage is TRBJ1-1, with a tentative D call TRBD1 (5 bases). CDR1 is MNHEY, CDR2 SVGAGI, per germline. The germline V and J ends were trimmed by 0 bases and 8 bases, with 16 bases remaining between them. The CDR3 is made up of 15 amino acids. The CDR3 coding sequence is TGTGCCAGCAGTTACTCGATCTCTAACAGGAGAGAAGCTTTCTTT. This gives the protein CASSYSISNRREAFF.

J is TRBJ1-2 and V is TRBV5-1; D is ambiguous. The CDR3 has 13 amino acids. Trimming took off 1 base at V and 6 bases at J, with 10 bases between the two ends. CDR1 is SGHRS, CDR2 YFSETQ, per germline. The CDR3 sequence is CASSLYSGHGYTF. For the CDR3, the DNA is TGCGCCAGCAGCTTGTATTCTGGGCATGGCTACACCTTC.

The chain has TRBV2 and TRBJ2-2, with TRBD1 matching over 8 bases. V shed 7 bases, J shed 2 bases, and the junction held 6 bases outside the gene matches. The germline gives CDR1 SNHLY, CDR2 FYNNEI. This CDR3 contains 15 residues. CDR3 sequence (DNA): TGTGCCAGCAACAGACAGGGGAGCAACACCGGGGAGCTGTTTTTT. Its protein is CASNRQGSNTGELFF.

The CDR3 DNA sequence: TGTGCCAGCAGCCTCGACAGGGCCAATCAGCCCCAGCATTTT. Protein sequence: CASSLDRANQPQHF. The V and J genes are TRBV5-4 and TRBJ1-5, with TRBD1 identical over 7 bases. This CDR3 is built from 14 residues. The germline gives CDR1 SGHNT, CDR2 YYREEE (reference sequence). V dropped 4 bases and J dropped 3; count of bases not matched to a gene: 4.

This clone has more than one count but fewer than ten. The chain has TRBV9 and TRBJ2-1; TRBD2 matches at 8 bases. V shed 4 bases and J 0 bases; nucleotides not matched to a gene: 3. CDR1 and CDR2 (germline): SGDLS, YYNGEE. This CDR3 is built from 15 residues. CDR3 nucleotide sequence: TGTGCCAGCAGCTCGAGCGGGAGCTCCTACAATGAGCAGTTCTTC. Encoded protein: CASSSSGSSYNEQFF.